The count of the clone carrying this T cell receptor (beta chain) is one. The table came from immunoSEQ multiplex PCR; TCRdb's copy has only in-frame clones and leaves some out. The sample holds about 200,000 clones, about 79% seen once. This sample stems from a study of blood T cell repertoires in COVID-19. Study context: Collection of acute and convalescent COVID-19 samples took place in the United States, Italy and Spain.

CDR1 is SGHTA, CDR2 FQGNSA, per germline. V lost 2 bases and J 2 bases, leaving 10 bases between the germline ends. CDR3 length: 15 amino acids. The receptor was derived from a human donor in a cohort sampled during active COVID-19. Sequencing used peripheral blood. The V call is TRBV7-2, the J call TRBJ2-1, with D maybe TRBD2 (6 bases). The CDR3 spells CASSLRSGAYNEQFF. The CDR3, as DNA: TGTGCCAGCAGCTTACGTAGCGGAGCCTACAATGAGCAGTTCTTC.